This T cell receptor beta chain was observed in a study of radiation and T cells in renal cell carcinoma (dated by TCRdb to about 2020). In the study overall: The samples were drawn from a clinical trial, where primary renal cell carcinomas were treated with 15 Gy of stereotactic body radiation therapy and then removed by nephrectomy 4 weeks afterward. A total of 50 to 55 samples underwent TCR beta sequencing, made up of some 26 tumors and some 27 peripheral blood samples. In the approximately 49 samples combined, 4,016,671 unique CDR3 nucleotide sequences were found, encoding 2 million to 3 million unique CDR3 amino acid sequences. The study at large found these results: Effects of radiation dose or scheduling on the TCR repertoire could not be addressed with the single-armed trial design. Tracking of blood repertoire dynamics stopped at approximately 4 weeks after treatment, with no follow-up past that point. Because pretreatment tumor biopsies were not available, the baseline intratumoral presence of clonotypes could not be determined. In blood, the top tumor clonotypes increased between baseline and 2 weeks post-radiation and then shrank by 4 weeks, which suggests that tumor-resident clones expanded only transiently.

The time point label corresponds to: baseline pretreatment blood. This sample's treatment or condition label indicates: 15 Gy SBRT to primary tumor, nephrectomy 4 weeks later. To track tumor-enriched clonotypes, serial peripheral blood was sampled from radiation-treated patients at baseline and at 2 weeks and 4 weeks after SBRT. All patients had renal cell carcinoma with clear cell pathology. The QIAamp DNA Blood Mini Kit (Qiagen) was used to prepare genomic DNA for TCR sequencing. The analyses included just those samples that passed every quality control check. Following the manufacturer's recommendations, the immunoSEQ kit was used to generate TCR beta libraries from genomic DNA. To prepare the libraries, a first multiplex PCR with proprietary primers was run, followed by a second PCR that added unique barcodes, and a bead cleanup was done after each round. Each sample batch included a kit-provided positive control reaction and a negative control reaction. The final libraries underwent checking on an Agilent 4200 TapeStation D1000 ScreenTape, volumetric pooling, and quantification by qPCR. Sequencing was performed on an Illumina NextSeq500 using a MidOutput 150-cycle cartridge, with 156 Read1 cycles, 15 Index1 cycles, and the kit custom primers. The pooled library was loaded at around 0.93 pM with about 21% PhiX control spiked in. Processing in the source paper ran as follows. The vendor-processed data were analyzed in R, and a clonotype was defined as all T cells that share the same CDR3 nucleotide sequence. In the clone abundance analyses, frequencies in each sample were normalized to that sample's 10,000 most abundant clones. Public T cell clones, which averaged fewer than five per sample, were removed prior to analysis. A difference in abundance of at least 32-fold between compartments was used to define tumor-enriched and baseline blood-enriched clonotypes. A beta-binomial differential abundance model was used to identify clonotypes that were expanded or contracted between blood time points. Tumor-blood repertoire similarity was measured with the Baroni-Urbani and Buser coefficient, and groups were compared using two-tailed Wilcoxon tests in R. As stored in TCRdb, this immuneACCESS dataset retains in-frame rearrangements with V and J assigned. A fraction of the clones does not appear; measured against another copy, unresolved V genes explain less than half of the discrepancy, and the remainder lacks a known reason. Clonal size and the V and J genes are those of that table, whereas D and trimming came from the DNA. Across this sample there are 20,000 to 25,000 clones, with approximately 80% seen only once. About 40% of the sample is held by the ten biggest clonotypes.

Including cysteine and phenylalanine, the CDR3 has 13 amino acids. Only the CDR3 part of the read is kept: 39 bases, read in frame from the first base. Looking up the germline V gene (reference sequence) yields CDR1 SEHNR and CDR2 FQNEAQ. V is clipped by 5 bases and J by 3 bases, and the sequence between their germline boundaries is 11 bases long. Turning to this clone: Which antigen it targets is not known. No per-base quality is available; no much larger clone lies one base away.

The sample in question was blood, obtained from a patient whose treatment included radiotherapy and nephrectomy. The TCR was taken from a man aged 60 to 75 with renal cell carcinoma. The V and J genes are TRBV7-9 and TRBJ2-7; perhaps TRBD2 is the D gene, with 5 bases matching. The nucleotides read TGTGCCAGCAGCAACACGGGAAACTACGAGCAGTACTTC. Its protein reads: CASSNTGNYEQYF. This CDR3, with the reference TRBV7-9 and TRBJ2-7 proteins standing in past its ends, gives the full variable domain DTGVSQNPRHKITKRGQNVTFRCDPISEHNRLYWYRQTLGQGPEFLTYFQNEAQLEKSRLLSDRFSAERPKGSFSTLEIQRTEQGDSAMYLCASSNTGNYEQYFGPGTRLTVT.